This T cell receptor (beta chain) derives from a study of T cells in Graves' hyperthyroidism and ophthalmopathy. Clinical symptoms, serum thyroxine and TRAb, thyroid ultrasound and orbital computed tomography were used for the diagnoses. Trimming took 1 base from V and 5 from J; bases not matched to a gene: 2. Per germline, CDR1 SGHAT and CDR2 FQNNGV. CDR3 length equals 15 residues. RNA transcripts were the template for amplifying TCR beta CDR3 regions. With the HTBI primer set, the TCR CDR3 went through a first round of RT-PCR. One entry per CDR3 protein, called by TCRdb with MiXCR from the multiplex PCR reads. The table records hundreds of thousands of distinct CDR3 sequences, under 20% of them present only once. This clonotype was seen repeatedly, ten times or more.

The chain is built from TRBV11-2 and TRBJ2-1; TRBD2 agrees at 10 bases. The sequencing input was blood. The receptor comes from a woman between 18 and 30 years old with Graves' ophthalmopathy. The CDR3 bases are TGTGCCAGCAGCTTAGCGCTAGCGGGGGACAATGAGCAGTTCTTC. Encoded protein: CASSLALAGDNEQFF.